Here is one T cell receptor (beta chain) with its context. Sequencing was performed with immunoSEQ multiplex PCR; in TCRdb, only in-frame clones are kept and a portion is missing. Of tens of thousands of clones listed, roughly 92% are singletons. These data are taken from a study of T cells in localized non-small cell lung cancer. This sample comprised peripheral blood, obtained before any cancer treatment. This sequence originates from a female donor of 60 years or more with stage I lung adenocarcinoma.

CDR3: CASSERDRVTAFF. CDR3 bases: TGTGCCAGCAGTGAACGGGACAGGGTAACAGCTTTCTTT. V usage is TRBV6-5 and J usage is TRBJ1-1; 9 bases align to TRBD1. The CDR3 runs 13 residues. Germline V gives CDR1 MNHEY, CDR2 SVGAGI. The trim removed 5 bases at V and 10 bases at J, leaving 8 bases unmatched.